This T cell receptor (beta chain) was sequenced for a study of beta chain features in type 1 diabetes. Whole-study findings and limits: Compared with healthy donors, patients appeared to share more similar naive, central memory and regulatory TCRB repertoires. For Type 1 diabetes patients, all four CD4+ subsets carried TCRB CDR3s that were moderately but significantly shorter.

CDR1 and CDR2 (germline): LNHDA, SQIVND (reference sequence). The CDR3 extends over 13 amino acids. Trimming cost V 6 bases and J 3 bases, with 12 bases left between them. The study reverse transcribed the entire isolated RNA, so it sequenced expressed TCRB transcripts. The protocol was immunoSEQ multiplex PCR, while the TCRdb copy is restricted to in-frame clones and leaves out a portion. Counted here are some 350,000 clones, roughly 9.8% occurring once; the ten biggest clones make up less than 0.65%. This clone has just a few counts. The antigen is undetermined. The V call is TRBV19, the J call TRBJ2-7, with D perhaps TRBD1 (7 bases). The material sequenced was central memory CD4+ T cells from blood. The clonotype comes from a man aged 25 to 45 with type 1 diabetes. CDR3 in amino acids: CASRGQGGYEQYF. The CDR3 region has the DNA TGTGCCAGTAGAGGGCAGGGGGGCTACGAGCAGTACTTC.